The entry that follows covers one T cell receptor beta chain sequence. Its antigen is still unknown. The sample originates from a study of identical twins. Broader study findings: The study found weaker excess twin sharing in beta out-of-frame sequences.

There were only healthy Caucasians among the donors. Template switching (which added a universal primer site) was used, and cDNA carried unique molecular identifiers. TCRdb called the 5' RACE reads again in MiXCR, with one record for every CDR3 protein. The sample shows hundreds of thousands of distinct CDR3 sequences, around 8.3% of them seen only once. A further study also used this sample, focusing on yellow fever vaccine responses in identical twins. This second report adds: Twins reportedly appeared to share part of their vaccine T cell response while keeping part individual.

The TCR originated in a woman aged 18-29 years in good health. Sequenced input: PBMCs.

The CDR3 region is CASSAQTGGSFYNEQFF. CDR3 sequence (DNA): TGTGCCAGCAGCGCCCAGACAGGGGGATCCTTCTACAATGAGCAGTTCTTC. The rearrangement links TRBV7-2 to TRBJ2-1, with TRBD1 matching over 9 bases. This CDR3 region has 17 residues. Looked up from germline, CDR1 is SGHTA and CDR2 is FQGNSA. The V segment lost 5 bases and the J segment 3 bases; nucleotides outside the gene matches: 11.